The sequence of this TCR beta chain was determined in a study of cytomegalovirus exposure and HLA in healthy donors. Study-wide findings and caveats: A previous analysis found most TCR beta V segments productive roughly 87% or roughly 30% of the time. V- and J-gene trimming in TCR beta was tied to a missense DCLRE1C variant by an analysis performed later. Rare sequences made up most TCRs, while some public TCRs were found in many donors.

CDR3 length equals 15 residues. V trimming: 6 bases; J trimming: 4 bases; junction bases outside the gene matches: 9. CDR1 and CDR2 (germline): SEHNR, FQNEAQ (reference sequence). A note on this clone: Its antigen is undetermined.

The PCR ran on 60 Vbeta and 13 Jbeta primers. Some clones are missing from TCRdb's copy, which holds only in-frame ones; the method was immunoSEQ multiplex PCR. The sample's table shows 90,000 to 150,000 clones. The receptor was derived from a young man in good health and CMV-seronegative. Sample: PBMCs. This chain links TRBV7-9 with TRBJ2-7, with 10 bases that match TRBD1. CDR3 residues: CASSSSRQGAYEQYF. The CDR3 region has the DNA TGTGCCAGCAGTTCTTCAAGACAGGGGGCGTACGAGCAGTACTTC.